One and the same sample provided the 32 T cell receptor beta chains below, sequenced in a study of vaccination effects on CD4 cells after COVID-19. Their antigens are not known. Viral peptide pool expansion of antigen-specific CD4+ T cells preceded sequencing in the ViraFEST assay. Isolation of CD4+ T cells took place after 10 days of culture. Participants got two doses of BNT162b2 or mRNA-1273 vaccine. Libraries were prepared by immunoSEQ multiplex PCR; TCRdb keeps only in-frame clonotypes and omits some of them. The table has tens of thousands of clones, around 70% seen once. Sequences were derived from CD4+ T cells from PBMCs cultured with HCoV-229E spike peptides, sampled after COVID-19 vaccination. The receptors were gathered from a human donor who received a COVID-19 vaccine.

This clone occurred once. The same CDR3 arises from other DNA sequences in this sample as well. This chain links TRBV19 with TRBJ1-1; D is undetermined. Trimming removed 1 base from V and 6 bases from J, with 6 bases in between. Germline-derived CDR1 and CDR2 are LNHDA and SQIVND (reference sequence). The CDR3 has 12 residues. The chain's CDR3 is CASSIGGSEAFF. The CDR3 coding sequence is TGTGCCAGTAGTATAGGCGGTTCTGAAGCTTTCTTT.

V usage is TRBV7-2 and J usage is TRBJ2-7, with 8 bases matching TRBD1. Germline lookup yields CDR1 SGHTA and CDR2 FQGNSA. J lost 2 bases, V lost 5 bases, and 2 bases had no gene match. The CDR3 length is 13 residues. For the CDR3, the DNA is TGTGCCAGCAGCGTGACAGGGGCCTACGAGCAGTACGTC. It codes for CASSVTGAYEQYV.

This chain joins TRBV29-1 and TRBJ2-1; the D gene is possibly TRBD1 (5 bases). Germline lookup yields CDR1 SQVTM and CDR2 ANQGSEA. Trimming removed 5 bases at V and 9 bases at J, with 11 bases between. The CDR3 runs to 11 residues. DNA for the CDR3: TGCAGCGTTTCCAGGGTGCGTGAGCAGTTCTTC. Translated, it gives CSVSRVREQFF.

This clone is labeled as large (0.1 to 1%). This rearrangement joins TRBV6-5 to TRBJ1-1, with D possibly being TRBD1 (6 bases). Germline V lookup: CDR1 MNHEY, CDR2 SVGAGI. Between the trimmed V and J ends, which lost 2 bases and 4 bases, there was a span of 11 bases. CDR3 length equals 14 residues. CDR3 amino acids: CASSYHRDSTEAFF. CDR3 nucleotide sequence: TGTGCCAGCAGTTACCACAGGGATAGCACTGAAGCTTTCTTT.

V gene TRBV27 combines with J gene TRBJ1-2; 8 nucleotides match TRBD1. Germline V CDR1 and CDR2: MNHEY, SMNVEV (reference sequence). With V trimmed by 10 bases and J by 5 bases, 21 bases remained unmatched. CDR3 length: 17 residues. The CDR3 loop is CATRPENRRGQSYGYTF. Written as DNA, the CDR3 is TGTGCCACACGGCCCGAAAACCGCAGGGGGCAGAGTTATGGCTACACCTTC.

The genes are TRBV2 and TRBJ2-3, with 7 bases lining up with TRBD1. The CDR3 has 14 amino acids. Germline V gives CDR1 SNHLY, CDR2 FYNNEI. V was clipped by 4 bases and J by 5 bases; unmatched bases: 6. The CDR3 sequence: CASSVDREVDTQYF. The CDR3 region has the DNA TGTGCCAGCAGTGTTGACAGGGAAGTAGATACGCAGTATTTT.

V is TRBV11-1 and J is TRBJ1-3; D call uncertain. Germline assignment: CDR1 SGHAT and CDR2 FQDESV (reference sequence). Trimming stripped 0 bases from V and 0 bases from J, with 12 bases between. This CDR3 spans 17 amino acids. CDR3 DNA sequence: TGTGCCAGCAGCTTAGCGTCGACACCTTACTCTGGAAACACCATATATTTT. This sequence encodes CASSLASTPYSGNTIYF.

V gene TRBV18 combines with J gene TRBJ1-2; D gene unclear. V dropped 3 bases and J dropped 3 bases, with 8 bases sitting between them. CDR3 length equals 13 residues. The germline CDR1 and CDR2 sequences are KGHSH and LQKENI. For the CDR3, the DNA is TGTGCCAGCTCACCCCGGAGGGACTATGGCTACACCTTC. Amino acids: CASSPRRDYGYTF.

The chain employs TRBV6-1 and TRBJ1-4; 8 bases fit TRBD1. Germline CDR1 is MNHNS and CDR2 is SASEGT. V was pared by 3 bases and J by 7 bases, with 7 bases of the junction left unmatched. The CDR3 runs to 15 residues. The CDR3 loop is CASSERTGIGEKLFF. CDR3 DNA sequence: TGTGCCAGCAGTGAGAGGACAGGGATCGGTGAAAAACTGTTTTTT.

This clone was counted once. The V gene is TRBV7-2, the J gene TRBJ1-2; D is undetermined. Germline assignment: CDR1 SGHTA and CDR2 FQGNSA. Trimming cost V 2 bases and J 8 bases, with 12 bases left between them. CDR3 length: 13 amino acids. The DNA of the CDR3 is TGTGCCAGCAGCTTAACGCGAGTTGGGGGCTACACCTTC. The encoded protein is CASSLTRVGGYTF. Full variable domain (outside the CDR3, taken from reference TRBV7-2 and TRBJ1-2): GAGVSQSPSNKVTEKGKDVELRCDPISGHTALYWYRQSLGQGLEFLIYFQGNSAPDKSGLPSDRFSAERTGGSVSTLTIQRTQQEDSAVYLCASSLTRVGGYTFGSGTRLTVV.

This clone was observed once. CDR3 residues: CASNPRAGLKEQYV. CDR3 nucleotide sequence: TGTGCCAGCAACCCCCGTGCGGGGCTGAAGGAGCAGTACGTC. The rearrangement joins TRBV5-6 to TRBJ2-7, with D perhaps matching TRBD2 (6 bases). The CDR3 sequence is 14 residues long. The germline V gene encodes CDR1 SGHDT and CDR2 YYEEEE. V was cut by 6 bases and J by 7 bases, with 20 bases left in between.

CDR3 protein: CASSPGGDPNYGYTF. CDR3 DNA: TGTGCCAGCTCACCAGGAGGCGACCCTAACTATGGCTACACCTTC. The chain carries TRBV18 and TRBJ1-2, with unresolved D. Trimming removed 2 bases from V and 0 bases from J, with 10 bases in between. This CDR3 has 15 amino acids. Germline-derived CDR1 and CDR2 are KGHSH and LQKENI.

The chain carries TRBV6-5 and TRBJ1-5; a weak D match, TRBD1 (5 bases). V was pared by 7 bases and J by 3 bases, with 7 bases between. The germline gives CDR1 MNHEY, CDR2 SVGAGI. There are 12 residues in the CDR3. For the CDR3, the DNA is TGTGCCAGCATAGGGGTCAATCAGCCCCAGCATTTT. This translates into CASIGVNQPQHF.

Only a few counts were recorded for this clone. The chain has TRBV4-3 and TRBJ1-3; possibly TRBD1 for D (6 bases). V was cut by 0 bases and J by 7 bases, with 16 bases left in between. Germline V CDR1 and CDR2: LGHNA, YSLEER. The CDR3 sequence is 16 residues long. CDR3 sequence (DNA): TGCGCCAGCAGCCAAGATTGGCGAGGGGGGGGGAACACCATATATTTT. Translated: CASSQDWRGGGNTIYF.

The sample holds a few counts of this clone. Germline and junction disagree at one end, which may indicate a read error. This chain links TRBV28 with TRBJ1-6; D perhaps matches TRBD1 (6 bases). Per germline, CDR1 MDHEN and CDR2 SYDVKM. The CDR3 covers 14 residues. Here the CDR3 reads CASSPGQLNLPLHF. CDR3 bases: TGTGCCAGCAGCCCCGGACAGTTAAATTTACCCCTCCACTTT.

This chain links TRBV2 with TRBJ2-1; 11 bases line up with TRBD1. V lost 2 bases and J lost 9; bases outside the gene matches: 6. The CDR3 consists of 15 residues. Germline V gene data show CDR1 as SNHLY and CDR2 as FYNNEI. The CDR3 region is CASSERGQGASEQFF. In DNA form, the CDR3 reads TGTGCCAGCAGTGAACGCGGACAGGGGGCTAGTGAGCAGTTCTTC.

V gene TRBV9 combines with J gene TRBJ2-2; no clear D gene. The CDR3 sequence is 15 residues long. V was shortened by 0 bases and J by 3 bases, with 9 bases between the two germline ends. The germline gives CDR1 SGDLS, CDR2 YYNGEE. The CDR3 DNA reads as TGTGCCAGCAGCGTAGAGATCGCAGACACCGGGGAGCTGTTTTTT. Translation gives CASSVEIADTGELFF.

The V and J genes are TRBV6-2 or TRBV6-3 and TRBJ1-5; the D gene is possibly TRBD1 (5 bases). This CDR3 is 15 amino acids long. In germline, CDR1 is MNHEY, CDR2 SVGEGT. V lost 4 bases, J lost 0 bases, and 10 bases lay in between. This chain's CDR3 is CASSWPGASNQPQHF. DNA for the CDR3: TGTGCCAGCAGTTGGCCCGGGGCTAGCAATCAGCCCCAGCATTTT.

CDR3 coding DNA: TGTGCCAGAAGCAGCAAACCCGGGACAGGGAACGAGCAGTACGTC. This gives the protein CARSSKPGTGNEQYV. The chain links TRBV5-3 to TRBJ2-7; 9 positions agree with TRBD1. TRBV5-3 belongs to the ORF category, with a function that is uncertain. J gave up 5 bases and V 4 bases, and 10 bases lay outside the gene matches. CDR3 length equals 15 residues.

V usage is TRBV5-1 and J usage is TRBJ2-3; no clear D gene. Per germline, CDR1 SGHRS and CDR2 YFSETQ. V lost 0 bases, J lost 2 bases, and 13 bases lay in between. The CDR3 contains 16 residues. CDR3 in DNA: TGCGCCAGCAGCTTGGATGGGCCCCTCTTCACAGATACGCAGTATTTT. Translating gives CASSLDGPLFTDTQYF.

The CDR3 region is CASSPQEPSGNTIYF. Here the CDR3 DNA reads TGTGCCAGCTCACCACAGGAGCCCTCTGGAAACACCATATATTTT. The V and J genes are TRBV18 and TRBJ1-3; D ambiguous. The germline gives CDR1 KGHSH, CDR2 LQKENI. The CDR3 loop spans 15 amino acids. Between the trimmed V and J ends, which lost 1 base and 0 bases, there was a span of 7 bases.

This rearrangement joins TRBV5-5 to TRBJ2-5; D tentatively fits TRBD1 or TRBD2 (5 bases each). The CDR3 contains 14 residues. Germline-derived CDR1 and CDR2 are SGHKS and YYEKEE (reference sequence). V gave up 0 bases and J gave up 1 base, with 7 bases separating them. Written as DNA, the CDR3 is TGTGCCAGCAGCTTGGCGGGACCCCAAGAGACCCAGTACTTC. It specifies CASSLAGPQETQYF.

This clone was picked up a small number of times. This sequence joins TRBV9 and TRBJ2-2, with D possibly matching TRBD2 (5 bases). Per germline, CDR1 SGDLS and CDR2 YYNGEE. V was pared by 3 bases and J by 9 bases, with 15 bases between. The CDR3 consists of 14 residues. CDR3 in amino acids: CASSEEVAERELFF. CDR3 DNA sequence: TGTGCCAGCAGCGAGGAGGTTGCGGAGCGGGAGCTGTTTTTT.

The chain recombines TRBV9 with TRBJ1-2; TRBD1 matches at 7 bases. Per germline, CDR1 SGDLS and CDR2 YYNGEE. The CDR3 sequence is 13 residues long. J gave up 4 bases and V 0 bases, and 0 bases lay outside the gene matches. This CDR3 reads CASSVAGGYGYTF. The CDR3 DNA is TGTGCCAGCAGCGTAGCAGGGGGCTATGGCTACACCTTC.

This clone has just a few counts. The chain recombines TRBV5-8 with TRBJ2-2, with unresolved D. Germline V CDR1 and CDR2: SGHTS, YDEGEE. The V end was cut by 1 base, the J end by 7 bases, with 20 bases between. The CDR3 extends over 17 amino acids. In DNA, the CDR3 is TGTGCCAGCAGCTTGTACCTTTCATGGAAGGCGGTCGGGGAGCTGTTTTTT. As protein: CASSLYLSWKAVGELFF.

CDR3 nucleotides: TGCGCCAGCAGCTTGGAGGCCAGAAATCTCTATGGCTACACCTTC. It codes for CASSLEARNLYGYTF. The gene calls are TRBV5-1 and TRBJ1-2; D unresolved. The CDR3 loop spans 15 amino acids. CDR1 is SGHRS, CDR2 YFSETQ, per germline. V shed 0 bases and J shed 4 bases, with 13 bases lying between them. Complete variable domain (other parts from reference TRBV5-1 and TRBJ1-2): KAGVTQTPRYLIKTRGQQVTLSCSPISGHRSVSWYQQTPGQGLQFLFEYFSETQRNKGNFPGRFSGRQFSNSRSEMNVSTLELGDSALYLCASSLEARNLYGYTFGSGTRLTVV.

The genes are TRBV30 and TRBJ2-3, with D possibly matching TRBD1 (5 bases). Looked up from germline, CDR1 is GTSNPN and CDR2 is SVGIG (reference sequence). This CDR3 region has 13 residues. Trimming took off 0 bases at V and 5 bases at J, with 9 bases between the two ends. The CDR3 spells CAWSVQALDTQYF. The CDR3 nucleotides read TGTGCCTGGAGTGTACAGGCTTTAGATACGCAGTATTTT.

The chain carries TRBV20-1 and TRBJ1-6; D uncertain. Germline CDR1 DFQATT, CDR2 SNEGSKA (reference sequence). The CDR3 extends over 10 amino acids. Trimming cost V 3 bases and J 9 bases, with 3 bases left between them. The CDR3 protein is CSARGSPLHF. CDR3 coding DNA: TGCAGTGCTAGGGGTTCACCCCTCCACTTT.

This clone was seen a few times. The chain is built from TRBV25-1 and TRBJ1-4, with D possibly matching TRBD1 (5 bases). Trimming pared 3 bases from V and 7 bases from J, leaving 15 bases between. The germline V gene encodes CDR1 MGHDK and CDR2 SYGVNS. The CDR3 covers 15 residues. The CDR3 spells CASSDSNPGFEKLFF. The CDR3 DNA is TGTGCCAGCAGTGACAGCAACCCAGGGTTTGAAAAACTGTTTTTT. Based on the CDR3 plus reference TRBV25-1 and TRBJ1-4, the full variable domain is EADIYQTPRYLVIGTGKKITLECSQTMGHDKMYWYQQDPGMELHLIHYSYGVNSTEKGDLSSESTVSRIRTEHFPLTLESARPSHTSQYLCASSDSNPGFEKLFFGSGTQLSVL.

V is TRBV6-5 and J is TRBJ1-1, with D perhaps matching TRBD1 (6 bases). CDR1 and CDR2 (germline): MNHEY, SVGAGI. V was cut by 2 bases and J by 3 bases, with 13 bases left in between. CDR3 length equals 15 residues. CDR3 loop: CASSYGTGRDTEAFF. The CDR3 DNA is TGTGCCAGCAGTTACGGTACAGGGAGGGACACTGAAGCTTTCTTT.

This chain connects TRBV19 to TRBJ2-1; 10 positions match TRBD2. V lost 8 bases to trimming and J lost 9 bases; unmatched junction nucleotides: 16. From germline, CDR1 is LNHDA and CDR2 SQIVND (reference sequence). The CDR3 length is 16 residues. CDR3: CASVVGSGGAPGEQFF. DNA for the CDR3: TGTGCCAGTGTGGTAGGGAGCGGGGGGGCCCCGGGTGAGCAGTTCTTC.

The genes are TRBV4-1 and TRBJ2-1; D is ambiguous. Germline V CDR1 and CDR2: MGHRA, YSYEKL. The CDR3 has 16 residues. The V end lost 3 bases, the J end lost 0 bases, and 12 bases lay between the germline ends. CDR3 loop: CASSQAKYVSYNEQFF. As DNA, the CDR3 is TGCGCCAGCAGCCAGGCGAAGTACGTCTCCTACAATGAGCAGTTCTTC.